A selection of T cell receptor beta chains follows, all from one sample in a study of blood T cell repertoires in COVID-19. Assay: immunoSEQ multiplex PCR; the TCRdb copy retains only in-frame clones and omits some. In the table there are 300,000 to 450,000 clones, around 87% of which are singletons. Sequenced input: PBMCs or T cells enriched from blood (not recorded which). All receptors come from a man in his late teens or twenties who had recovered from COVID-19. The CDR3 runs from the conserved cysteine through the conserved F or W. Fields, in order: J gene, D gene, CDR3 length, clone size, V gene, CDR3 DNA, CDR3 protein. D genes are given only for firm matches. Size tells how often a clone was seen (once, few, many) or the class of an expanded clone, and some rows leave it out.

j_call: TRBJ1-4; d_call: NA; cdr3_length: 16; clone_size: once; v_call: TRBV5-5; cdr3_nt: TGTGCCAGCAGCCCCTGGGGGGGCGCCGATAATGAAAAACTGTTTTTT; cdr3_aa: CASSPWGGADNEKLFF
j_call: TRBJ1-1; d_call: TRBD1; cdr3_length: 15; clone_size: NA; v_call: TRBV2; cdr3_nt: TGTGCCAGCAGTGAAGCGCTGGGACAGACAGTGTCGGCTTTCTTT; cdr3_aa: CASSEALGQTVSAFF
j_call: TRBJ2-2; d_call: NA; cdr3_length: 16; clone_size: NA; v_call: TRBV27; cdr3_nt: TGTGCCAGCAGGAGAGGGGCGGGGTTTAACACCGGGGAGCTGTTTTTT; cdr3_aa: CASRRGAGFNTGELFF
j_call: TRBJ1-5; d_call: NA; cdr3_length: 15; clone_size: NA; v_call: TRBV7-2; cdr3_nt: TGTGCCAGCAGCTTAGTGGGGGGGAGCAATCAGCCCCAGCATTTT; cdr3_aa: CASSLVGGSNQPQHF
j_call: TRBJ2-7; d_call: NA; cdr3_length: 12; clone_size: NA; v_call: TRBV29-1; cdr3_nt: TGCAGCGTTGAGATGAGGGATTACGAGCAGTACTTC; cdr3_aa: CSVEMRDYEQYF
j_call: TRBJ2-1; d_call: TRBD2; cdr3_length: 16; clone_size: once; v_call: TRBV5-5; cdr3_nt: TGTGCCAGCAGCTCCGGACTAGCGGGGTCCTACAATGAGCAGTTCTTC; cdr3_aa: CASSSGLAGSYNEQFF
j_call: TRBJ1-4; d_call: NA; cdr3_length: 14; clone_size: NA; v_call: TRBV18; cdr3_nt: TGTGCCAGCTCACCAAACAGGGAGGGTGAAAAACTGTTTTTT; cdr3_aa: CASSPNREGEKLFF
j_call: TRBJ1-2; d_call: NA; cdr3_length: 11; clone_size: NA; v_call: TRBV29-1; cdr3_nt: TGCAGCGTTGCAGGGGTGAATGGCTACACCTTC; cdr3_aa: CSVAGVNGYTF
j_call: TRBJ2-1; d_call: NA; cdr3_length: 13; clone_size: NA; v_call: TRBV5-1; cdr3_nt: TGCGCCAGCAGCATGGACAGAAACAATGAGCAGTTCTTC; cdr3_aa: CASSMDRNNEQFF
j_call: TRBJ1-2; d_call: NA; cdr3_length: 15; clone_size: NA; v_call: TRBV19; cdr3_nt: TGTGCCAGTAGTACCTCCCTGGGGGGAAGCTATGGCTACACCTTC; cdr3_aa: CASSTSLGGSYGYTF
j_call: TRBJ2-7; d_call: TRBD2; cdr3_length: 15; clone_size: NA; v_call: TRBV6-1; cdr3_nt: TGTGCCAGCAGTGAAGGCGGGGGGAGCTCCTACGAGCAGTACTTC; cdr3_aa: CASSEGGGSSYEQYF
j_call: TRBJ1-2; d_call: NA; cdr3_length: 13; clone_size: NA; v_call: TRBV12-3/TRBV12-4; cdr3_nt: TGTGCCAGCAGTCCGCGGAGTTTCGAAGGCTACACCTTC; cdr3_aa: CASSPRSFEGYTF
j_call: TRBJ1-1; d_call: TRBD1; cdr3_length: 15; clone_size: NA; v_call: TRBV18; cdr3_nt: TGTGCCAGCTCACCGATGGGACAGGGGGACACTGAAGCTTTCTTT; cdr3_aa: CASSPMGQGDTEAFF
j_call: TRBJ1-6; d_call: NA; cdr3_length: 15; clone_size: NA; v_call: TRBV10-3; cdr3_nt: TGTGCCATCAGCCCCCGACAGGACCAAGGCTCACCCCTCCACTTT; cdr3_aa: CAISPRQDQGSPLHF
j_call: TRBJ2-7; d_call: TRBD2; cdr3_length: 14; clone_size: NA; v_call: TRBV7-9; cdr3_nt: TGTGCCTCGGGGTCGGCGGGAGTATCCTACGAGCAGTACTTC; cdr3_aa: CASGSAGVSYEQYF
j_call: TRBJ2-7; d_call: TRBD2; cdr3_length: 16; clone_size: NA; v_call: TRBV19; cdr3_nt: TGTGCCAGTAGTAGACAACCGGGACTAGCACGGTACGAGCAGTACTTC; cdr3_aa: CASSRQPGLARYEQYF
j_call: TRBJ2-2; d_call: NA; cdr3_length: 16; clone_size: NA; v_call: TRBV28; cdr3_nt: TGTGCCAGCAGCTTACTTAAGGGGCGCAGCACCGGGGAGCTGTTTTTT; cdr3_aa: CASSLLKGRSTGELFF
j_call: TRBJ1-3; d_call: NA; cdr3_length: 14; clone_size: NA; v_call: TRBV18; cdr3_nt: TGTGCCAGCTCACCACCGTCGACTACGGACACCATATATTTT; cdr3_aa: CASSPPSTTDTIYF
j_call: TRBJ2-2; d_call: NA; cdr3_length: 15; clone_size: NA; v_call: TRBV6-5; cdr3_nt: TGTGCCAGCATCTGGCAGGGCGCGAACACCGGGGAGCTGTTTTTT; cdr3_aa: CASIWQGANTGELFF
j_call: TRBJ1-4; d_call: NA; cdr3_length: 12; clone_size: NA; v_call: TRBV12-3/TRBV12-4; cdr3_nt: TGTGCCAGCAGTACATATAATGAAAAACTGTTTTTT; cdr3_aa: CASSTYNEKLFF
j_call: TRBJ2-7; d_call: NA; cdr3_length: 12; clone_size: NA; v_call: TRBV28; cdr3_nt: TGTGCCAGCAGTTTAGCAGGGTACGAGCAGTACTTC; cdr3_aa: CASSLAGYEQYF
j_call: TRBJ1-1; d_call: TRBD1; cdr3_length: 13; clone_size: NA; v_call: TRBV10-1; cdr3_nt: TGCGCCAGCAGCGAGGGACAGCTCACTGAAGCTTTCTTT; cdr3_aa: CASSEGQLTEAFF
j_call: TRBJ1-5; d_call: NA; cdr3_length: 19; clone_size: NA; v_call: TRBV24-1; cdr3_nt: TGTGCCACCAGTGATGCCCGTGGGGGGGGTTTGGTAAGCAATCAGCCCCAGCATTTT; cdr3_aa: CATSDARGGGLVSNQPQHF
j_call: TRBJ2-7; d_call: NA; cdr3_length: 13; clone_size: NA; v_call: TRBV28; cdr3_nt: TGTGCCAGCAGGGGCGGGACTTACTACGAGCAGTACTTC; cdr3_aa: CASRGGTYYEQYF
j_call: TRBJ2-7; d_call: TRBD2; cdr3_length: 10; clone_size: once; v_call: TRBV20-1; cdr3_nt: TGCAGCTTAGCGGGAGGCGAGCAGTACTTC; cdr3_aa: CSLAGGEQYF
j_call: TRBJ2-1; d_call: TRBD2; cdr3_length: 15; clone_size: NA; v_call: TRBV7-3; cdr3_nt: TGTGCCAGCAGCTCCACCCCAGCGGGGGGCAGTGAGCAGTTCTTC; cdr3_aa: CASSSTPAGGSEQFF
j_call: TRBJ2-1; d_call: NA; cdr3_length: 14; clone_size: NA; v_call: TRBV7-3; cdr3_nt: TGTGCCAGCAGCTTATTTTCCGGGTACGGTGAGCAGTTCTTC; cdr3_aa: CASSLFSGYGEQFF
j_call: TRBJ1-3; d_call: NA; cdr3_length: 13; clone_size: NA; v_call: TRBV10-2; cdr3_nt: TGCGCCAGCACGCGTGAAGCTGGAAACACCATATATTTT; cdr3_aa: CASTREAGNTIYF
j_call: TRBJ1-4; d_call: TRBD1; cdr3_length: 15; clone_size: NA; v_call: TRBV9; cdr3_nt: TGTGCCAGCAGCGGCCCGGGACAGGGAGGTGAAAAACTGTTTTTT; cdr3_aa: CASSGPGQGGEKLFF
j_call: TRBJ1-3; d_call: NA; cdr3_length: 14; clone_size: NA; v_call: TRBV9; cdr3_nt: TGTGCCAGCAGCGTTACAGCCTCTGGAAACACCATATATTTT; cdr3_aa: CASSVTASGNTIYF
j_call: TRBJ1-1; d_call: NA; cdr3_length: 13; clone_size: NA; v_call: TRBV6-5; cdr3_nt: TGTGCCAGCAGTTACGGGACTGCCACTGAAGCTTTCTTT; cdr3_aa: CASSYGTATEAFF
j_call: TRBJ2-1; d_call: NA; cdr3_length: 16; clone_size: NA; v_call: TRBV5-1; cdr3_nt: TGCGCCAGCAGCTTGTCCGGGGTTAGCTCCTACAATGAGCAGTTCTTC; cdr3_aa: CASSLSGVSSYNEQFF
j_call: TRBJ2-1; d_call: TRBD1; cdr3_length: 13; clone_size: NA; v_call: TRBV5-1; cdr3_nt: TGCGCCAGCAGCTGGGACAGGACGGGCGAGCAGTTCTTC; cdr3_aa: CASSWDRTGEQFF
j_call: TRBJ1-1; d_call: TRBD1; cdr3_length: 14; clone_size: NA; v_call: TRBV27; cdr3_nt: TGTGCCAGCAGTTTTGCAGGGGGGAACACTGAAGCTTTCTTT; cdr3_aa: CASSFAGGNTEAFF
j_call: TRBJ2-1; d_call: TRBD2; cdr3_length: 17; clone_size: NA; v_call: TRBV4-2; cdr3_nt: TGTGCCAGCAGCCTTTCGGCCGCGTCGCGACTAGCGGGAGAGTTGTTCTTC; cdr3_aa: CASSLSAASRLAGELFF
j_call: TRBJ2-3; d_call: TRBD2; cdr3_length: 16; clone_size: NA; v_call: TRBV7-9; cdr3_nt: TGTGCCAGCAGCTCCGGAGCGGGGGGCCCCACAGATACGCAGTATTTT; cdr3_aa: CASSSGAGGPTDTQYF
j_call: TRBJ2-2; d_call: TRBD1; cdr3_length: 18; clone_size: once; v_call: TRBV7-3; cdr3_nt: TGTGCCAGCAGCCCCAAGGGGGGGACAGGGAAAAACACCGGGGAGCTGTTTTTT; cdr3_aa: CASSPKGGTGKNTGELFF
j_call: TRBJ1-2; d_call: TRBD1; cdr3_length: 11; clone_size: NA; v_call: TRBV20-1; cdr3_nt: TGCATTGTACGGGACAGCTATGGCTACACCTTC; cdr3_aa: CIVRDSYGYTF
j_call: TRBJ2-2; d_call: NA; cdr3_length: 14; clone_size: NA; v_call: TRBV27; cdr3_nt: TGTGCCAGCAGTCTCGGGCAGGGCTCCGGGGAGCTGTTTTTT; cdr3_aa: CASSLGQGSGELFF
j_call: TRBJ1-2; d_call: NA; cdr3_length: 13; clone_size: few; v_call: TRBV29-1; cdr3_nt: TGCAGCGTTGAAGGGGGAGGAAACTATGGCTACACCTTC; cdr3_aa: CSVEGGGNYGYTF
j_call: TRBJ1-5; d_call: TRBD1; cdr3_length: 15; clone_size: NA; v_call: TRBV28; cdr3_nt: TGTGCCAGCAGTCTGGAGGGCAGGGGGTATCAGCCCCAGCATTTT; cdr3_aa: CASSLEGRGYQPQHF
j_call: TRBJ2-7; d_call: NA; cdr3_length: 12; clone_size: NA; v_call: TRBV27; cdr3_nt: TGTGCCAGCAGTTTTGGAGGGTTCGAGCAGTACTTC; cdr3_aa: CASSFGGFEQYF
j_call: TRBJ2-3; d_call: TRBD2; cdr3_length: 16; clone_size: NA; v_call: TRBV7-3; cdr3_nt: TGTGCCAGCAGCTTCCCTAGCGGGAGCGGGGCAGATACGCAGTATTTT; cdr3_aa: CASSFPSGSGADTQYF
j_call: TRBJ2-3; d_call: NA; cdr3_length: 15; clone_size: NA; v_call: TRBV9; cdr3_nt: TGTGCCAGCAGCGTAGAGGGGACTCCATCCATAACGCAGTATTTT; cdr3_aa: CASSVEGTPSITQYF
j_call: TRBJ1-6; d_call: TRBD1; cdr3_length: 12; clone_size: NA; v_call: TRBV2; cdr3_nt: TGTGCCACCGGGACAGCCCATTCACCCCTCCACTTT; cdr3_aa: CATGTAHSPLHF
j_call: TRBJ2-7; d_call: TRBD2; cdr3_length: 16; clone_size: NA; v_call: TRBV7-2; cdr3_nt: TGTGCCAGCAGCTTAGGTGGGGCTAGCGGGTCAATCGAGCAGTACTTC; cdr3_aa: CASSLGGASGSIEQYF
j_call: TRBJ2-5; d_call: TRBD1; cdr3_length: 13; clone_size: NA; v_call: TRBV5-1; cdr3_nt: TGCGCCAGCAGCTGGGGGACAGAAGAGACCCAGTACTTC; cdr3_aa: CASSWGTEETQYF
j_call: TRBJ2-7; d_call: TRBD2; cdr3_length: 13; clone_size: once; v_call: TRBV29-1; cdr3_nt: TGCAGCGTTCTACTAGCGTATGCCGCCGAGCAGTACTTC; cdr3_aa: CSVLLAYAAEQYF
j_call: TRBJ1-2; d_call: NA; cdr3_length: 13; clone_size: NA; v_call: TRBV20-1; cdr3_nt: TGCAGTGCTAGTCCAATTACGGGCTATGGCTACACCTTC; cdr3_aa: CSASPITGYGYTF
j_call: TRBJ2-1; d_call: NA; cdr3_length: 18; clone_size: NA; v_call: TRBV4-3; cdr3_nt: TGCGCCAGCAGCCAAGAGGGGATGGGCAGGGGCTCCTACAATGAGCAGTTCTTC; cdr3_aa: CASSQEGMGRGSYNEQFF
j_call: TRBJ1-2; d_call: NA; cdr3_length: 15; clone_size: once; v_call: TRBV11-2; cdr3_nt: TGTGCCAGCAGCTCTTACCAGGGGCGGAACTATGGCTACACCTTC; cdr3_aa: CASSSYQGRNYGYTF
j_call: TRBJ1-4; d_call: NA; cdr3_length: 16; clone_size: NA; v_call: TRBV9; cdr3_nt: TGTGCCAGCAGCGTCGGGTCCAGTTCAACTAATGAAAAACTGTTTTTT; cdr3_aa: CASSVGSSSTNEKLFF
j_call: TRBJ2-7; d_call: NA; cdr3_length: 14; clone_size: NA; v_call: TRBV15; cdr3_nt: TGTGCCACCAGCAGGGGCCTTGATGGCTACGAGCAGTACTTC; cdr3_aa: CATSRGLDGYEQYF
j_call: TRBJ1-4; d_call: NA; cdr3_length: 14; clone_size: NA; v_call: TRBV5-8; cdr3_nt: TGTGCCAGCAGCTTTGACCAGGGGCGGGAAAAACTGTTTTTT; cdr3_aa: CASSFDQGREKLFF
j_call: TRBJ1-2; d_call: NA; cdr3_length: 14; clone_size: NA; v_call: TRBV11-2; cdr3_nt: TGTGCCAGCAGCTTAACAGGACAAGGCTATGGCTACACCTTC; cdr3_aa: CASSLTGQGYGYTF
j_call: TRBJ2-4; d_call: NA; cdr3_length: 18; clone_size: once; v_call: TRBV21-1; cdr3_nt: TGTGCCAGCAGCGCACTACGACAGGGTTTCGTAGCCAAAAACATTCAGTACTTC; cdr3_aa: CASSALRQGFVAKNIQYF
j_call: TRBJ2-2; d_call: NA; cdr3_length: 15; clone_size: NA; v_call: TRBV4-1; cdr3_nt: TGCGCCAGCAGCCAAGCCGGGACAATCACCGGGGAGCTGTTTTTT; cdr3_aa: CASSQAGTITGELFF
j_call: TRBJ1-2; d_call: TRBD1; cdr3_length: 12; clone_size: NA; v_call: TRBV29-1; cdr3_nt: TGCAGCGCTGAGGACAGGACCTATGGCTACACCTTC; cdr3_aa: CSAEDRTYGYTF
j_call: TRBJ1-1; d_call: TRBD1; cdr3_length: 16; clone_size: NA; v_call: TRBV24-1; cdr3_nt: TGTGCCACCAGTGATCTAAGGGGGCCCAGGGGCACTGAAGCTTTCTTT; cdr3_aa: CATSDLRGPRGTEAFF
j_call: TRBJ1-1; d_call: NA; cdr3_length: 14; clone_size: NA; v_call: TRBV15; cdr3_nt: TGTGCCACCAGCAGAGATGGGCCGAACACTGAAGCTTTCTTT; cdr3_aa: CATSRDGPNTEAFF